A selection of T cell receptor beta chains follows, all from one sample in a study of cytomegalovirus exposure and HLA in healthy donors. Libraries were prepared by immunoSEQ multiplex PCR; TCRdb keeps only in-frame clonotypes and omits some of them. Of some 66,000 clones in the sample, 80% to 90% were seen once. The sample consisted of PBMCs. The receptors here all came from a woman in her twenties or thirties in good health and CMV-seronegative. CDR3s include the opening cysteine and the closing phenylalanine or tryptophan. A D gene is named only where the DNA matches it firmly. Part of the rows lack a size; the others show once, few, many or a class for expanded clones.

CDR3 protein: CASSLAIGQGKNEQYF; CDR3 DNA: TGTGCCAGCAGCTTAGCCATCGGGCAGGGGAAGAACGAGCAGTACTTC; D gene: NA; J gene: TRBJ2-7; V gene: TRBV7-6; clone size: NA
CDR3 protein: CASSGLPANTGELFF; CDR3 DNA: TGTGCCAGCTCCGGACTTCCCGCGAACACCGGGGAGCTGTTTTTT; D gene: NA; J gene: TRBJ2-2; V gene: TRBV18; clone size: NA
CDR3 protein: CASTVNTEAFF; CDR3 DNA: TGTGCCAGCACAGTGAACACTGAAGCTTTCTTT; D gene: NA; J gene: TRBJ1-1; V gene: TRBV6-1; clone size: NA
CDR3 protein: CASSRLNWEQFF; CDR3 DNA: TGTGCCAGCAGCCGATTAAACTGGGAGCAGTTCTTC; D gene: NA; J gene: TRBJ2-1; V gene: TRBV7-9; clone size: NA
CDR3 protein: CASSLIQGIDGYTF; CDR3 DNA: TGTGCCAGCAGTTTAATACAGGGAATAGACGGCTACACCTTC; D gene: NA; J gene: TRBJ1-2; V gene: TRBV28; clone size: NA
CDR3 protein: CASSLDTYEQYF; CDR3 DNA: TGTGCCAGCAGCTTAGATACCTACGAGCAGTACTTC; D gene: NA; J gene: TRBJ2-7; V gene: TRBV7-2; clone size: NA
CDR3 protein: CSVLQENTEAFF; CDR3 DNA: TGCAGCGTGCTACAGGAGAACACTGAAGCTTTCTTT; D gene: NA; J gene: TRBJ1-1; V gene: TRBV29-1; clone size: NA
CDR3 protein: CASSLPSSGGRETQYF; CDR3 DNA: TGTGCCAGCAGCCTTCCGTCTAGCGGGGGGAGAGAGACCCAGTACTTC; D gene: TRBD2; J gene: TRBJ2-5; V gene: TRBV5-4; clone size: few
CDR3 protein: CASSPRLAAYQETQYF; CDR3 DNA: TGTGCCAGCAGCCCCAGACTAGCGGCGTACCAAGAGACCCAGTACTTC; D gene: TRBD2; J gene: TRBJ2-5; V gene: TRBV7-9; clone size: NA
CDR3 protein: CASSFTAAGGTSGVGNEQFF; CDR3 DNA: TGTGCCAGCAGCTTTACTGCGGCAGGGGGGACTAGCGGGGTGGGGAATGAGCAGTTCTTC; D gene: TRBD2; J gene: TRBJ2-1; V gene: TRBV5-5; clone size: once
CDR3 protein: CASRAWRTSSDTQYF; CDR3 DNA: TGTGCCAGCAGGGCTTGGAGGACTAGTTCAGATACGCAGTATTTT; D gene: TRBD2; J gene: TRBJ2-3; V gene: TRBV6-1; clone size: NA
CDR3 protein: CASSLTAGVTGELFF; CDR3 DNA: TGTGCCAGCAGTCTGACTGCAGGGGTCACCGGGGAGCTGTTTTTT; D gene: NA; J gene: TRBJ2-2; V gene: TRBV27; clone size: NA
CDR3 protein: CASSLAGGENEQYF; CDR3 DNA: TGCGCCAGCAGCTTGGCGGGGGGTGAGAACGAGCAGTACTTC; D gene: TRBD2; J gene: TRBJ2-7; V gene: TRBV5-1; clone size: NA
CDR3 protein: CASSQDPWGLLPNEQYF; CDR3 DNA: TGCGCCAGCAGCCAAGACCCTTGGGGACTACTCCCCAACGAGCAGTACTTC; D gene: TRBD2; J gene: TRBJ2-7; V gene: TRBV4-3; clone size: NA
CDR3 protein: CASSGRDRDTQYF; CDR3 DNA: TGTGCCAGCAGTGGAAGGGACAGAGATACGCAGTATTTT; D gene: TRBD1; J gene: TRBJ2-3; V gene: TRBV7-2; clone size: NA
CDR3 protein: CSVESRLAGGRYPYNEQFF; CDR3 DNA: TGCAGCGTTGAAAGTCGACTAGCGGGGGGACGCTACCCTTACAATGAGCAGTTCTTC; D gene: TRBD2; J gene: TRBJ2-1; V gene: TRBV29-1; clone size: NA
CDR3 protein: CASSSTRQGTDTQYF; CDR3 DNA: TGTGCCAGCAGCTCGACTCGACAGGGCACAGATACGCAGTATTTT; D gene: NA; J gene: TRBJ2-3; V gene: TRBV7-2; clone size: NA
CDR3 protein: CATSRGLQGTTEAFF; CDR3 DNA: TGTGCCACCAGCAGGGGCCTGCAGGGTACCACTGAAGCTTTCTTT; D gene: NA; J gene: TRBJ1-1; V gene: TRBV15; clone size: NA
CDR3 protein: CASSAGFPRGTEAFF; CDR3 DNA: TGTGCCAGCAGCGCGGGGTTTCCGAGGGGTACTGAAGCTTTCTTT; D gene: NA; J gene: TRBJ1-1; V gene: TRBV7-2; clone size: NA
CDR3 protein: CASRQTETYGNTIYF; CDR3 DNA: TGTGCCAGTAGACAGACAGAGACGTATGGAAACACCATATATTTT; D gene: NA; J gene: TRBJ1-3; V gene: TRBV19; clone size: few
CDR3 protein: CASSQDLSGGAPYEQYF; CDR3 DNA: TGTGCCAGCAGCCAAGACCTGAGCGGGGGGGCCCCCTACGAGCAGTACTTC; D gene: TRBD2; J gene: TRBJ2-7; V gene: TRBV14; clone size: few
CDR3 protein: CASSLYSTGELFF; CDR3 DNA: TGTGCCAGCAGTTTATATAGCACCGGGGAGCTGTTTTTT; D gene: NA; J gene: TRBJ2-2; V gene: TRBV28; clone size: NA
CDR3 protein: CASQFGTGGGYTF; CDR3 DNA: TGTGCCAGTCAGTTCGGGACAGGGGGCGGCTACACCTTC; D gene: TRBD1; J gene: TRBJ1-2; V gene: TRBV19; clone size: NA
CDR3 protein: CASSPPYRGGETQYF; CDR3 DNA: TGTGCCAGCTCACCACCATACAGGGGCGGAGAGACCCAGTACTTC; D gene: TRBD1; J gene: TRBJ2-5; V gene: TRBV18; clone size: NA
CDR3 protein: CASSAHGQIVTYEQYF; CDR3 DNA: TGTGCCAGCAGTGCCCATGGGCAAATTGTAACCTACGAGCAGTACTTC; D gene: NA; J gene: TRBJ2-7; V gene: TRBV28; clone size: NA
CDR3 protein: CASSFISGYTEAFF; CDR3 DNA: TGTGCCAGCAGTTTTATTAGTGGTTACACTGAAGCTTTCTTT; D gene: NA; J gene: TRBJ1-1; V gene: TRBV28; clone size: NA
CDR3 protein: CASTGTANSPLHF; CDR3 DNA: TGTGCCAGCACCGGGACAGCTAATTCACCCCTCCACTTT; D gene: TRBD1; J gene: TRBJ1-6; V gene: TRBV28; clone size: NA
CDR3 protein: CAWSVGQGDEAFF; CDR3 DNA: TGTGCCTGGAGCGTGGGACAGGGGGATGAAGCTTTCTTT; D gene: TRBD1; J gene: TRBJ1-1; V gene: TRBV30; clone size: few
CDR3 protein: CASSNGRAPLDTEAFF; CDR3 DNA: TGTGCCAGCTCAAACGGGCGGGCCCCTTTGGACACTGAAGCTTTCTTT; D gene: NA; J gene: TRBJ1-1; V gene: TRBV18; clone size: NA
CDR3 protein: CASSLGPEPHNEQFF; CDR3 DNA: TGTGCCAGCAGCTTAGGGCCCGAACCGCACAATGAGCAGTTCTTC; D gene: NA; J gene: TRBJ2-1; V gene: TRBV7-2; clone size: once
CDR3 protein: CASKGQGFYEQYF; CDR3 DNA: TGTGCCAGCAAGGGACAGGGGTTCTACGAGCAGTACTTC; D gene: TRBD1; J gene: TRBJ2-7; V gene: TRBV6-1; clone size: once
CDR3 protein: CSVEGHPREVADTQYF; CDR3 DNA: TGCAGCGTTGAGGGCCACCCCAGGGAAGTGGCAGATACGCAGTATTTT; D gene: NA; J gene: TRBJ2-3; V gene: TRBV29-1; clone size: NA
CDR3 protein: CASRQEVALNSPLHF; CDR3 DNA: TGTGCCAGCCGCCAGGAGGTGGCCCTTAATTCACCCCTCCACTTT; D gene: NA; J gene: TRBJ1-6; V gene: TRBV6-1; clone size: NA
CDR3 protein: CASSESSGAPAADTQYF; CDR3 DNA: TGCGCCAGCAGTGAGTCTAGCGGGGCGCCCGCCGCAGATACGCAGTATTTT; D gene: TRBD2; J gene: TRBJ2-3; V gene: TRBV10-1; clone size: NA
CDR3 protein: CASTLPPSGGNEQFF; CDR3 DNA: TGTGCCAGCACCCTCCCCCCTAGCGGAGGCAATGAGCAGTTCTTC; D gene: TRBD2; J gene: TRBJ2-1; V gene: TRBV7-9; clone size: NA
CDR3 protein: CASTTSEGEQYF; CDR3 DNA: TGTGCCAGCACCACTTCCGAGGGCGAGCAGTACTTC; D gene: NA; J gene: TRBJ2-7; V gene: TRBV7-9; clone size: few
CDR3 protein: CASSQDVGGLAGEVEQFF; CDR3 DNA: TGCGCCAGCAGCCAAGATGTAGGGGGACTAGCGGGGGAGGTGGAGCAGTTCTTC; D gene: TRBD2; J gene: TRBJ2-1; V gene: TRBV4-3; clone size: few
CDR3 protein: CASSLYSGPYEQYF; CDR3 DNA: TGTGCCAGCAGCCTCTACAGCGGACCCTACGAGCAGTACTTC; D gene: NA; J gene: TRBJ2-7; V gene: TRBV9; clone size: NA
CDR3 protein: CASSRDSSNQPQHF; CDR3 DNA: TGCGCCAGCAGCCGTGACAGTAGCAATCAGCCCCAGCATTTT; D gene: NA; J gene: TRBJ1-5; V gene: TRBV5-1; clone size: NA
CDR3 protein: CASSTGNYEQYF; CDR3 DNA: TGTGCCAGTAGTACAGGGAACTACGAGCAGTACTTC; D gene: NA; J gene: TRBJ2-7; V gene: TRBV19; clone size: medium-sized
CDR3 protein: CASSYDISSSYNSPLHF; CDR3 DNA: TGCGCCAGCAGCTACGACATCTCGAGCTCCTATAATTCACCCCTCCACTTT; D gene: NA; J gene: TRBJ1-6; V gene: TRBV5-1; clone size: once
CDR3 protein: CASSLAGDSSYEQYF; CDR3 DNA: TGCGCCAGCAGCTTGGCTGGGGACTCCTCCTACGAGCAGTACTTC; D gene: NA; J gene: TRBJ2-7; V gene: TRBV5-1; clone size: NA
CDR3 protein: CASAVFVGGLETQYF; CDR3 DNA: TGTGCCAGCGCCGTGTTTGTTGGAGGGCTCGAGACCCAGTACTTC; D gene: NA; J gene: TRBJ2-5; V gene: TRBV27; clone size: NA
CDR3 protein: CASSWGRVDGYTF; CDR3 DNA: TGTGCCAGCAGTTGGGGCAGGGTCGATGGCTACACCTTC; D gene: NA; J gene: TRBJ1-2; V gene: TRBV6-5; clone size: once
CDR3 protein: CASSQVSSGKETQYF; CDR3 DNA: TGTGCCAGCAGCCAAGTGTCTAGCGGAAAAGAGACCCAGTACTTC; D gene: TRBD2; J gene: TRBJ2-5; V gene: TRBV14; clone size: NA
CDR3 protein: CASSREPGQGANSPLHF; CDR3 DNA: TGTGCCAGTAGTAGAGAACCGGGACAGGGGGCTAATTCACCCCTCCACTTT; D gene: TRBD1; J gene: TRBJ1-6; V gene: TRBV19; clone size: NA
CDR3 protein: CASSRPGLGLDTQYF; CDR3 DNA: TGTGCCAGCAGTCGTCCGGGACTGGGGCTTGATACGCAGTATTTT; D gene: NA; J gene: TRBJ2-3; V gene: TRBV6-5; clone size: NA
CDR3 protein: CASSVPGETQYF; CDR3 DNA: TGTGCCAGCAGCGTCCCGGGGGAGACCCAGTACTTC; D gene: NA; J gene: TRBJ2-5; V gene: TRBV9; clone size: NA
CDR3 protein: CASRVTVAGELFF; CDR3 DNA: TGTGCCAGCAGGGTCACAGTCGCCGGGGAGCTGTTTTTT; D gene: NA; J gene: TRBJ2-2; V gene: TRBV2; clone size: few
CDR3 protein: CASSHRGSLSATGVGYTF; CDR3 DNA: TGTGCCAGCAGCCACCGCGGCTCATTAAGCGCGACAGGGGTGGGCTACACCTTC; D gene: NA; J gene: TRBJ1-2; V gene: TRBV21-1; clone size: NA
CDR3 protein: CASRMGGYNEQFF; CDR3 DNA: TGTGCCAGCAGAATGGGGGGGTACAATGAGCAGTTCTTC; D gene: TRBD2; J gene: TRBJ2-1; V gene: TRBV7-2; clone size: NA
CDR3 protein: CASSSDRGNTEAFF; CDR3 DNA: TGTGCCAGCAGCTCGGACAGGGGGAACACTGAAGCTTTCTTT; D gene: TRBD1; J gene: TRBJ1-1; V gene: TRBV6-1; clone size: few
CDR3 protein: CASSTLGTDLYNEQFF; CDR3 DNA: TGTGCCAGCAGTACGCTTGGGACAGATCTCTACAATGAGCAGTTCTTC; D gene: TRBD1; J gene: TRBJ2-1; V gene: TRBV27; clone size: NA
CDR3 protein: CASSSGANEKLFF; CDR3 DNA: TGTGCCAGCAGCTCCGGGGCTAATGAAAAACTGTTTTTT; D gene: NA; J gene: TRBJ1-4; V gene: TRBV7-9; clone size: NA
CDR3 protein: CASSYQQGAGGYTF; CDR3 DNA: TGTGCCAGCAGTTACCAACAGGGGGCTGGTGGCTACACCTTC; D gene: TRBD1; J gene: TRBJ1-2; V gene: TRBV6-5; clone size: NA
CDR3 protein: CASSLERRGGSSNTQYF; CDR3 DNA: TGTGCCAGCAGCTTGGAGCGGCGGGGGGGCTCCTCGAATACGCAGTATTTT; D gene: TRBD2; J gene: TRBJ2-3; V gene: TRBV5-5; clone size: few
CDR3 protein: CATSREEGDGYTF; CDR3 DNA: TGTGCCACCAGCAGAGAAGAGGGGGACGGCTACACCTTC; D gene: NA; J gene: TRBJ1-2; V gene: TRBV15; clone size: NA